The clone carrying this T cell receptor beta chain was detected ten times or more. Amplification of the TCR beta CDR3 regions used RNA transcripts (as template). Amplification began with first-round RT-PCR using HTBI primers, then second-round multiplex PCR was performed. TCRdb reanalysed the multiplex PCR reads using MiXCR and keeps one entry per CDR3 protein. The sample gives approximately 480,000 distinct CDR3 sequences, approximately 14% of which show up once; 9.8% is in the top ten. This sample was taken from a study of Graves' ophthalmopathy and Graves' hyperthyroidism. Study details: Peripheral blood was collected at initial diagnosis, before any treatment.

Trimming shortened V by 4 bases and J by 6 bases, and 7 bases separated the two germline ends. The CDR3 length is 13 residues. Per germline, CDR1 MDHEN and CDR2 SYDVKM. This TCR was sampled from a woman in her 30s with Graves' ophthalmopathy. The chain combines TRBV28 with TRBJ1-6; D not certain. The sequenced sample was blood. The CDR3 bases are TGTGCCAGCAGTTGGAGGGTTAATTCACCCCTCCACTTT. This codes for CASSWRVNSPLHF.